The 5 T cell receptor beta chains given below trace back to one sample, sequenced in a study of molecular identifiers for immune sequencing clone quantification. TCRdb passed the PCR reads through MiXCR, listing each CDR3 protein once. The repertoire holds approximately 680,000 distinct CDR3 sequences, with 25% as singletons. Source material: naive CD8+ T cells from blood, with Jurkat cell RNA spiked in. As to subset: FACS-sorted CD8+CD4-CCR7+CD45RA+ naive T cells. These receptors were obtained from a human donor in good health. Some libraries in this study had Jurkat cell RNA spiked in.

The chain couples TRBV19 to TRBJ2-1; D is unclear. The CDR3 totals 17 residues. Trimming stripped 3 bases from V and 2 bases from J, with 17 bases between. The germline V gene has CDR1 LNHDA and CDR2 SQIVND (reference sequence). The CDR3 sequence: CASSIVWALVTYNEQFF. The CDR3 DNA sequence: TGTGCCAGTAGTATTGTGTGGGCTCTTGTAACCTACAATGAGCAGTTCTTC.

This clonotype turned up a few times. The V call is TRBV6-5, the J call TRBJ2-7, with 7 nucleotides matching TRBD2. V lost 2 bases to trimming and J lost 3 bases; unmatched junction nucleotides: 7. There are 15 residues in the CDR3. The V gene's germline CDR1 is MNHEY and CDR2 SVGAGI. CDR3 protein: CASSYTSSGDYEQYF. Here the CDR3 DNA reads TGTGCCAGCAGTTACACCTCTAGCGGAGACTACGAGCAGTACTTC.

J is TRBJ2-1 and V is TRBV12-3 or TRBV12-4; the match to TRBD2 covers 10 bases. The CDR3 is 15 amino acids. V shed 4 bases, J shed 3 bases, and the junction held 3 bases outside the gene matches. The CDR3 region is CASSYLAGDYNEQFF. DNA of the CDR3: TGTGCCAGCAGTTACCTAGCGGGGGACTACAATGAGCAGTTCTTC.

This clonotype was counted at least ten times. V gene TRBV6-5 combines with J gene TRBJ2-1; D is tentatively TRBD1 or TRBD2 (6 bases each). The CDR3 loop spans 15 amino acids. Trimming pared 6 bases from V and 1 base from J, leaving 13 bases between. Germline V gene data show CDR1 as MNHEY and CDR2 as SVGAGI. Here the CDR3 reads CASRGGRGSYNEQFF. The CDR3, as DNA: TGTGCCAGCAGAGGGGGGCGCGGGTCCTACAATGAGCAGTTCTTC.

As for this clonotype: The missing conserved phenylalanine or tryptophan at the end of this CDR3 makes a read error likely. The rearrangement uses TRBV19 and TRBJ2-1; D possibly corresponds to TRBD1 (5 bases). From germline, CDR1 is LNHDA and CDR2 SQIVND (reference sequence). V was cut by 3 bases and J by 4 bases, with 13 bases left in between. The CDR3 is made up of 15 amino acids. CDR3 in amino acids: CASSIGAGLYNEQFY. The CDR3 DNA sequence: TGTGCCAGTAGTATTGGGGCAGGGCTTTACAATGAGCAGTTCTAC.